The clone carrying this TCR beta chain was counted a single time. Its target is unknown. Distinct nucleotide sequences in the sample also encode this CDR3. Repertoires were generated with immunoSEQ multiplex PCR, while TCRdb's copy carries only in-frame clones and drops some. The table lists hundreds of thousands of clones, 85% of them singletons. The data belong to a study of Ad26.COV2.S vaccination and SARS-CoV-2 variants. Study-level information: Each vaccinee took Ad26.COV2.S intramuscularly, once or twice 56 days apart.

The V end lost 0 bases, the J end lost 0 bases, and 6 bases lay between the germline ends. The CDR3 is 13 amino acids. The V gene's germline CDR1 is SQVTM and CDR2 ANQGSEA. Specified treatment: 15 to 20 received Ad26.COV2.S at low or high dose, single or two shots; several received placebo; per-sample allocation not given. Sampling occurred on day 63 after the first vaccine or placebo injection. In Boston, an adult donor aged 18-55 years took part. Regarding the study as a whole: Relative to placebo recipients, vaccine recipients exhibited elevated spike-specific TCR breadth.

V is TRBV29-1 and J is TRBJ2-7; D gene ambiguous. The sequencing here drew on peripheral blood, taken in a trial of Ad26.COV2.S vaccine versus placebo. The origin of this receptor is a person aged 18 to 59 who received the Ad26.COV2.S COVID-19 vaccine or a placebo. In DNA, the CDR3 is TGCAGCGTTGAAGACGGATCCTCCTACGAGCAGTACTTC. As protein: CSVEDGSSYEQYF.